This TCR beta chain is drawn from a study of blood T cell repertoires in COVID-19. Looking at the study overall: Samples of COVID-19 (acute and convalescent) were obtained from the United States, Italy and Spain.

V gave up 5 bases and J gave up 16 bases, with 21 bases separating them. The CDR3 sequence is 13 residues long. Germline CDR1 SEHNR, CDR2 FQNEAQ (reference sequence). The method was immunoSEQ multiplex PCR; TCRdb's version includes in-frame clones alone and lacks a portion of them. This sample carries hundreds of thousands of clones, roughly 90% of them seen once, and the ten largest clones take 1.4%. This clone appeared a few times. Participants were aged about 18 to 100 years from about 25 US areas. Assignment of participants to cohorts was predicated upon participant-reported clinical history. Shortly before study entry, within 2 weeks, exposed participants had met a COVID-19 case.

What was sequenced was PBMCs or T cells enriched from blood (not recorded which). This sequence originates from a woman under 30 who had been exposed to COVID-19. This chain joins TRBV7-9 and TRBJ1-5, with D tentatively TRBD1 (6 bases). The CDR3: CASSPQSGTFYHF. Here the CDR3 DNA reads TGTGCCAGCAGCCCACAATCCGGGACATTTTACCATTTT.